The 4 T cell receptor beta chains in this list originate from one sample, sequenced in a study of cytomegalovirus exposure and HLA in healthy donors (dated by TCRdb to about 2017). The method behind the library was the immunoSEQ multiplex PCR assay. A mixture of 60 forward primers for TCR Vbeta segments and 13 reverse primers for TCR Jbeta segments was used in the multiplex PCR. This immuneACCESS table, as held by TCRdb, lists in-frame sequences with V and J called but not all clones. Of the missing ones, under half trace to an unresolved V gene in checked studies; the others have no known cause. The sample yields about 95,000 clones; about 81% were counted once. The top ten clones comprise roughly 4% of the sample. What was sequenced was PBMCs. The receptors here all came from a woman aged 40 to 49 in good health and CMV-seropositive.

The count of this clone is one. V and J are TRBV27 and TRBJ2-1; D possibly corresponds to TRBD1 (6 bases). V lost 5 bases and J 1 base, leaving 12 bases between the germline ends. Germline V gene sequence: CDR1 MNHEY, CDR2 SMNVEV (reference sequence). There are 15 residues in the CDR3. DNA for the CDR3: TGTGCCAGCAGTGAAAACAGGGAATCCTACAATGAGCAGTTCTTC. Its translation is CASSENRESYNEQFF.

This clone was seen just once. This chain links TRBV27 with TRBJ2-5; D remains unclear. V lost 2 bases and J 2 bases, leaving 6 bases between the germline ends. Germline V gene lookup returns CDR1 MNHEY and CDR2 SMNVEV (reference sequence). This CDR3 has 13 amino acids. For the CDR3, the DNA is TGTGCCAGCAGTTTAACCCTACAAGAGACCCAGTACTTC. Protein: CASSLTLQETQYF.

The chain couples TRBV10-3 to TRBJ2-7, with TRBD1 identical over 9 bases. The CDR3 loop spans 14 amino acids. CDR1 and CDR2 from the germline V gene are ENHRY and SYGVKD. The J segment lost 6 bases and the V segment lost 1 base, leaving 4 bases of the junction unmatched. The chain's CDR3 is CAISEYRGLGEQYF. The CDR3 DNA reads as TGTGCCATCAGTGAGTACAGGGGGCTGGGCGAGCAGTACTTC.

The DNA for the CDR3 is TGTGCCAGCAGCGTAGAGAAAGGGGGGGTAAAGGGGGTAGGAGCTTTCTTT. It is translated as CASSVEKGGVKGVGAFF. J is TRBJ1-1 and V is TRBV9, with D tentatively TRBD1 (6 bases). Germline loops: CDR1 SGDLS, CDR2 YYNGEE. The CDR3 extends over 17 amino acids. V gave up 0 bases and J gave up 10 bases, with 25 bases separating them.